This T cell receptor (beta chain) was sequenced during a study of radiotherapy plus CTLA-4 blockade in lung cancer. A word on this clone: Its antigen is not known.

Assay: immunoSEQ multiplex PCR; the TCRdb copy retains only in-frame clones and omits some. The table records approximately 30,000 clones, roughly 70% of them present only once. Patients had chemo-refractory metastatic non-small-cell lung cancer and received focal radiation plus CTLA-4 blockade that used ipilimumab. Findings and limits, study-wide: TCR clones of tumor origin grew in blood after radiotherapy plus ipilimumab. Reports identified early blood T cell clone dynamics, with interferon-beta, as the best response predictor.

Trimming took 0 bases from V and 2 from J, leaving 6 bases between them. Germline CDR1 reads SGHVS; CDR2 reads FNYEAQ. This CDR3 has 14 residues. The chain links TRBV7-6 to TRBJ2-3; D call uncertain. Sequencing used peripheral blood, obtained from a patient treated with radiotherapy plus ipilimumab. This sequence originates from a human donor with non-small cell lung cancer whose response to radiotherapy plus ipilimumab could not be evaluated. CDR3: CASSLAQYTDTQYF. CDR3 nucleotides: TGTGCCAGCAGCTTAGCACAGTACACAGATACGCAGTATTTT. The whole variable domain, filled in from reference TRBV7-6 and TRBJ2-3, reads GAGVSQSPRYKVTKRGQDVALRCDPISGHVSLYWYRQALGQGPEFLTYFNYEAQQDKSGLPNDRFSAERPEGSISTLTIQRTEQRDSAMYRCASSLAQYTDTQYFGPGTRLTVL.